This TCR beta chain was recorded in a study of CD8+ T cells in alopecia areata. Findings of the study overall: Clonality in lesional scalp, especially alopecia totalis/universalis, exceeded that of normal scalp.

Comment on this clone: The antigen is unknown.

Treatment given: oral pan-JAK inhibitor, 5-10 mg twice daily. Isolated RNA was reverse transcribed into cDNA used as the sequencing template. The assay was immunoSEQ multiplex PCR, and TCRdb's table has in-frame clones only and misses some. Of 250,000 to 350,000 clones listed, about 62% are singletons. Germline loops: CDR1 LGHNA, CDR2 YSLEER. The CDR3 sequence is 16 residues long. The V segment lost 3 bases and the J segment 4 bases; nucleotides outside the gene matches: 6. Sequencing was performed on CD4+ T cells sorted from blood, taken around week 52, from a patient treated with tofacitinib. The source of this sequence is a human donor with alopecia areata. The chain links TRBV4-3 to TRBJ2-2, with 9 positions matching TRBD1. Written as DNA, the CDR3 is TGCGCCAGCAGCCAGCCCGGGACAGGGCGCACCGGGGAGCTGTTTTTT. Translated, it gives CASSQPGTGRTGELFF.